These 22 T cell receptor beta chains were all obtained from the same sample, sequenced in a study of shared clonotypes between healthy human individuals. Sequenced by immunoSEQ multiplex PCR; TCRdb stores in-frame clones only, minus some. The table shows some 2 million clones, with about 95% occurring only once. Naive CD8 isolation took CD45RO-negative cells positively selected for CCR7 and excluded terminally differentiated effector memory CD45RA+ cells. Sequencing was carried out using naive CD8+ T cells sorted from blood. Source of these receptors: a man in his late teens or twenties in good health.

The chain uses TRBV4-1 and TRBJ2-5; D remains ambiguous. The germline V gene encodes CDR1 MGHRA and CDR2 YSYEKL. The CDR3 sequence is 12 residues long. V shed 3 bases and J shed 5 bases, with 7 bases lying between them. The CDR3 loop reads CASSQHGETQYF. CDR3 coding DNA: TGCGCCAGCAGCCAGCACGGGGAGACCCAGTACTTC.

As to this clone: At the DNA level, this CDR3 is encoded by other sequences in the same sample as well. The chain combines TRBV11-2 with TRBJ2-1; unclear D gene. The CDR3 runs 12 residues. Trimming removed 3 bases from V and 5 bases from J, with 5 bases in between. Germline CDR1 reads SGHAT; CDR2 reads FQNNGV. The CDR3 spells CASSFGDNEQFF. In DNA form, the CDR3 reads TGTGCCAGCAGCTTCGGAGACAATGAGCAGTTCTTC.

V usage is TRBV7-8 and J usage is TRBJ2-7, with D uncertain. This CDR3 has 15 residues. V lost 6 bases to trimming and J lost 0 bases, with 15 bases between them. Germline-derived CDR1 and CDR2 are SGHVS and FQNEAQ. The chain's CDR3 is CASSSFLSSSYEQYF. The CDR3 nucleotides are TGTGCCAGCAGTTCGTTTTTGAGCAGCTCCTACGAGCAGTACTTC.

The chain employs TRBV2 and TRBJ1-5; D possibly corresponds to TRBD1 (6 bases). This CDR3 comprises 15 residues. V lost 1 base, J lost 5 bases, and 12 bases lay in between. Germline CDR1 is SNHLY and CDR2 is FYNNEI. The CDR3 bases are TGTGCCAGCAGTGAAGACAGGACAGCATATCAGCCCCAGCATTTT. This encodes CASSEDRTAYQPQHF.

CDR3 residues: CATSRHPDREKDGYTF. The CDR3 DNA follows: TGTGCCACCAGCAGACACCCGGACAGGGAGAAGGATGGCTACACCTTC. This chain links TRBV15 with TRBJ1-2, with TRBD1 matching over 8 bases. The CDR3 spans 16 residues. J gave up 6 bases and V 2 bases, and 11 bases lay outside the gene matches. CDR1 is LNHNV and CDR2 is YYDKDF in the germline V gene (reference sequence).

This rearrangement joins TRBV6-5 to TRBJ2-7, with TRBD2 matching over 12 bases. V was pared by 0 bases and J by 5 bases, with 5 bases of the junction left unmatched. The CDR3 loop spans 16 amino acids. Per the germline V gene, CDR1 is MNHEY and CDR2 is SVGAGI. The CDR3 is CASSYSLAGGYHEQYF. DNA for the CDR3: TGTGCCAGCAGTTACTCCCTAGCGGGAGGGTACCACGAGCAGTACTTC.

This clone was counted once. The V call is TRBV13, the J call TRBJ1-1; tentatively, D is TRBD1 (6 bases). The CDR3 has 12 residues. CDR1 and CDR2 from the germline V gene are PRHDT and FYEKMQ (reference sequence). V dropped 7 bases and J dropped 4 bases, with 10 bases sitting between them. Written as DNA, the CDR3 is TGTGCCAGCAACCTCAGGGGCACTGAAGCTTTCTTT. This encodes CASNLRGTEAFF.

V and J are TRBV28 and TRBJ2-7, with TRBD2 matching over 7 bases. Per the germline V gene, CDR1 is MDHEN and CDR2 is SYDVKM. J gave up 6 bases and V 5 bases, and 10 bases lay outside the gene matches. CDR3 length equals 14 residues. The CDR3 loop is CASSMRGGVLEQYF. The CDR3 DNA is TGTGCCAGCAGTATGAGGGGAGGGGTTCTCGAGCAGTACTTC.

The genes are TRBV27 and TRBJ1-2; tentative D call: TRBD1 (5 bases). The CDR3 contains 13 residues. The V and J ends lost 2 bases and 7 bases respectively, with 11 bases between them. The germline gives CDR1 MNHEY, CDR2 SMNVEV (reference sequence). This CDR3 is CASSLRGESGYTF. The CDR3 DNA is TGTGCCAGCAGTTTAAGGGGAGAAAGTGGCTACACCTTC.

With regard to this clone: Other DNA variants within this sample encode the same CDR3. The chain combines TRBV6-5 with TRBJ1-6; no clear D gene. The V end lost 4 bases, the J end lost 7 bases, and 5 bases lay between the germline ends. This CDR3 is 12 amino acids long. Germline assignment: CDR1 MNHEY and CDR2 SVGAGI. CDR3 loop: CASSLGNSPLHF. For the CDR3, the DNA is TGTGCCAGCAGTTTGGGGAATTCACCCCTCCACTTT.

V is TRBV2 and J is TRBJ1-2, with TRBD1 as a possible D gene (6 bases). Germline assignment: CDR1 SNHLY and CDR2 FYNNEI. Trimming took off 10 bases at V and 5 bases at J, with 26 bases between the two ends. The CDR3 consists of 16 residues. In DNA, the CDR3 is TGTGCCATCAACGAGTACCCCATGGGGGGCGGGTATGGCTACACCTTC. Residues: CAINEYPMGGGYGYTF.

The V gene is TRBV27, the J gene TRBJ1-6, with D possibly being TRBD1 (6 bases). The V end lost 4 bases, the J end lost 0 bases, and 10 bases lay between the germline ends. Germline values: CDR1 MNHEY, CDR2 SMNVEV (reference sequence). CDR3 size: 16 residues. DNA of the CDR3: TGTGCCAGCAGTTACAGGGCTCCCTCCTATAATTCACCCCTCCACTTT. Translation: CASSYRAPSYNSPLHF.

Concerning this clone: The CDR3 ends on some other residue instead of the conserved phenylalanine or tryptophan, so this is likely a read error. The chain combines TRBV5-1 with TRBJ2-7; 9 bases agree with TRBD1. The CDR3 sequence is 14 residues long. Trimming removed 3 bases from V and 5 bases from J; junction bases left unmatched: 6. In germline, CDR1 is SGHRS, CDR2 YFSETQ. CDR3 loop: CASSSGQGLHEQYS. The CDR3 DNA follows: TGCGCCAGCAGCTCCGGACAGGGGTTACACGAGCAGTACTCC.

The chain carries TRBV29-1 and TRBJ2-7; 8 nucleotides line up with TRBD2. The V segment lost 3 bases and the J segment 3 bases; nucleotides outside the gene matches: 7. Germline V gives CDR1 SQVTM, CDR2 ANQGSEA. This CDR3 has 14 amino acids. CDR3 protein: CSVEAAGGNYEQYF. CDR3 bases: TGCAGCGTTGAGGCCGCGGGGGGAAACTACGAGCAGTACTTC.

A single count supports this clone. This chain joins TRBV4-3 and TRBJ1-2; D unresolved. The V and J ends lost 1 base and 4 bases respectively, with 16 bases between them. The germline V gene has CDR1 LGHNA and CDR2 YSLEER. This CDR3 region has 16 residues. The CDR3 nucleotides read TGCGCCAGCAGCCAAGGGGTTCTTACGTCCTCCTATGGCTACACCTTC. Protein sequence: CASSQGVLTSSYGYTF.

The J gene is TRBJ1-5, the V gene TRBV19, with D perhaps TRBD1 (5 bases). The CDR3 length is 14 residues. Germline V lookup: CDR1 LNHDA, CDR2 SQIVND (reference sequence). The germline V and J ends were trimmed by 5 bases and 6 bases, with 14 bases remaining between them. The CDR3 sequence is CASSLASGGQPQHF. Written as DNA, the CDR3 is TGTGCCAGTAGTCTGGCTTCGGGGGGTCAGCCCCAGCATTTT.

The chain couples TRBV19 to TRBJ2-1; a weak D match, TRBD1 (6 bases). The V end was cut by 3 bases, the J end by 8 bases, with 11 bases between. CDR3 size: 13 residues. The germline gives CDR1 LNHDA, CDR2 SQIVND (reference sequence). In DNA, the CDR3 is TGTGCCAGTAGTATTGGGACAACCTATGAGCAGTTCTTC. As protein: CASSIGTTYEQFF.

The chain has TRBV7-8 and TRBJ1-5, with 7 bases fitting TRBD1. CDR1 and CDR2 from the germline V gene are SGHVS and FQNEAQ. The length of the CDR3 is 16 residues. V was pared by 5 bases and J by 3 bases, with 10 bases of the junction left unmatched. The CDR3 loop is CASSPGGAVDNQPQHF. CDR3 DNA sequence: TGTGCCAGCAGCCCAGGGGGGGCGGTAGACAATCAGCCCCAGCATTTT.

The chain has TRBV28 and TRBJ2-7; 8 nucleotides agree with TRBD1. This CDR3 is 13 amino acids long. Germline V gene data show CDR1 as MDHEN and CDR2 as SYDVKM. Losses at the gene ends were 3 bases for V and 7 bases for J; bases not matched to a gene: 5. CDR3 sequence (DNA): TGTGCCAGCAGTTTCAGGGGGCTAAAGGAGCAGTACTTC. It yields the protein CASSFRGLKEQYF. Looking up the rest from reference TRBV28 and TRBJ2-7 gives the full variable domain: DVKVTQSSRYLVKRTGEKVFLECVQDMDHENMFWYRQDPGLGLRLIYFSYDVKMKEKGDIPEGYSVSREKKERFSLILESASTNQTSMYLCASSFRGLKEQYFGPGTRLTVT.

The CDR3 sequence is CASDSSNTGELFF. CDR3 DNA sequence: TGTGCCAGCGACAGCTCGAACACCGGGGAGCTGTTTTTT. The rearrangement links TRBV9 to TRBJ2-2, with a weak D call TRBD1 (5 bases). Germline CDR1 reads SGDLS; CDR2 reads YYNGEE. Trimming stripped 7 bases from V and 0 bases from J, with 7 bases between. The CDR3 is 13 residues long.

The chain is built from TRBV20-1 and TRBJ1-1, with no clear D. There are 11 residues in the CDR3. CDR1 and CDR2 from the germline V gene are DFQATT and SNEGSKA (reference sequence). V was trimmed by 7 bases and J by 2 bases, leaving 8 bases between them. This CDR3 reads CSGGLNTEAFF. The CDR3 DNA is TGCAGTGGGGGATTAAACACTGAAGCTTTCTTT.

This clone was observed once. This sequence joins TRBV7-9 and TRBJ2-7, with D possibly called TRBD1 or TRBD2 (5 bases each). Trimming removed 2 bases from V and 2 bases from J, with 13 bases in between. Looked up from germline, CDR1 is SEHNR and CDR2 is FQNEAQ (reference sequence). The CDR3 spans 15 residues. The CDR3 DNA is TGTGCCAGCAGCTTATTCGGGGCAGGAGCCTACGAGCAGTACTTC. It is translated as CASSLFGAGAYEQYF.